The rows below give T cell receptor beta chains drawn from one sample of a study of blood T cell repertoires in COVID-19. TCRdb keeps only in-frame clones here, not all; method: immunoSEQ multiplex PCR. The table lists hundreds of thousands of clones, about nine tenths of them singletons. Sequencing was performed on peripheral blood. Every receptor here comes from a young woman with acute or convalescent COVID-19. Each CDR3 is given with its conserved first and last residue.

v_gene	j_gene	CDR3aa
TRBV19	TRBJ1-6	CASSTPDRGRNSPLHF
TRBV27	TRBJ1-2	CASRPTGVYGYTF
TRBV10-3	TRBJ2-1	CAISEWVGTTYNEQFF
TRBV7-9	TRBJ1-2	CASSLARGAANYGYTF
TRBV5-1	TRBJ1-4	CASSPREGWFGTANEKLFF
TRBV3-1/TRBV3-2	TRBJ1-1	CASSQADRVNTEAFF
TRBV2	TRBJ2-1	CASSGLAGAYNEQFF
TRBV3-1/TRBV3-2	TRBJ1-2	CASSLTRAVDGYTF
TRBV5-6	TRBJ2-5	CASSSPGQQETQYF
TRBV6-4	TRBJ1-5	CASISSGGRRNQPQHF
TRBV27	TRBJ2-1	CASSLLGGYNEQFF
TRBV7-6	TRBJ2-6	CASSLKAEASGANVLTF
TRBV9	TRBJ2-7	CASSVRGDRVDEQYF
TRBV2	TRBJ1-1	CASSEEYNTEAFF
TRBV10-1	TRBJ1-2	CASSDPQGANYGYTF
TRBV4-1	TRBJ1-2	CASSQGIPLYGYTF
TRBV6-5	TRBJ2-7	CASKGTGGEQYF
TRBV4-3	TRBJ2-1	CASSHVYRDRGKAEQFF
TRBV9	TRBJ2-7	CASSADRQVKSYEQYF
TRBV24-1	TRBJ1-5	CAPEDRVNQPQHF
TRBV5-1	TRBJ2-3	CASSFPGQGASDTQYF
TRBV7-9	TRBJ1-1	CASSSRQGYTEAFF
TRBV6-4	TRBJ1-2	CASSGGDGPYGYTF
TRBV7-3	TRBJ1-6	CASSLRGRNNSPLHF
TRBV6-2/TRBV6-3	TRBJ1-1	CASSYPTGTGHRTEAFF
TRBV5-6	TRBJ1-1	CASRAQGNTEAFF
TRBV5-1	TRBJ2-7	CASSLVLSAEQYF
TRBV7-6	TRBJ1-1	CASSVGQYTEAFF
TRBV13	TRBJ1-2	CASSSDRDRVNYGYTF
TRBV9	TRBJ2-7	CASSAPSSYEQYF
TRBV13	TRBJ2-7	CASSLGTGEIEQYF
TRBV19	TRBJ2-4	CASSASTGVENIQYF
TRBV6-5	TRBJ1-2	CASSPSNGNYGYTF
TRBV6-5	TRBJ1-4	CASSRTGGAEKLFF
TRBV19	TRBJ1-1	CASSIYGDTEAFF
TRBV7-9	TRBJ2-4	CASSLGALAGALAKNIQYF
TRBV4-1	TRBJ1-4	CASSLTGGTNEKLFF
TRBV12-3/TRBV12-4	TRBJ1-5	CASSRDRRQHF
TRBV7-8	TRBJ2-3	CASSFTGIRTDTQYF
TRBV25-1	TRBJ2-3	CASSDWTGGRDTQYF
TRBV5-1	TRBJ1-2	CASSLGGLEGYTF
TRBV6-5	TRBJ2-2	CASSYVGAGTGELFF
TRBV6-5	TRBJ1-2	CASSYPKQGGYGYTF
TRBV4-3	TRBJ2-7	CASSHDAGTTSYEQYF
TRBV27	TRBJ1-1	CASRPKGTGGWNTEAFF
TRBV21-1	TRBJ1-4	CASSGRDATNEKLFF
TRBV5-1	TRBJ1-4	CASTSGLGPFLGGRTEKLFF
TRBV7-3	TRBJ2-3	CASSSGQPRAQDTQYF
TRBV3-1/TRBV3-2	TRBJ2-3	CASSQDFRDYDDTQYF
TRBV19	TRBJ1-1	CASSTGSRAFEAFF
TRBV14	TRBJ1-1	CASSQRIGQGNTEAFF
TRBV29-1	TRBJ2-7	CSVEFGGGPGEQYF
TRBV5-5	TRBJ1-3	CASSLGDRGWDSGNTIYF
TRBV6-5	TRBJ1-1	CASSYRTQGLNTEAFF
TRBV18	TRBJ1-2	CASSASNYGYTF
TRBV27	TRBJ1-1	CASLAGIEAFF
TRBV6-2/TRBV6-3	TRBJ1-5	CASSLRDRGVGQPQHF
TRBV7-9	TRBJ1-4	CASRKTGQGAEKLFF
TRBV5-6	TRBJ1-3	CASSPQDRGGNTIYF
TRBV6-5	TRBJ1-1	CASSLLTGEAFF